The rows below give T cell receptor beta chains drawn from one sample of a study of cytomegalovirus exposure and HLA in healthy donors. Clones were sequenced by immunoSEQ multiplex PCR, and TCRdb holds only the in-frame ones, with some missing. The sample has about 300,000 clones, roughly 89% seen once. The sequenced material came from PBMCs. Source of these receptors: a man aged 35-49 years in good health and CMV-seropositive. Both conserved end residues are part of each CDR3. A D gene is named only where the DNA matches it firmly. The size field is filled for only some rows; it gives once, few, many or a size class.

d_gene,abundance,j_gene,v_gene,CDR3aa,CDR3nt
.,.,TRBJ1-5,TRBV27,CASSSRVRAQPQHF,TGTGCCAGCAGTTCCAGGGTTCGCGCGCAGCCCCAGCATTTT
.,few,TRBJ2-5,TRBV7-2,CASSLGLVETQYF,TGTGCCAGCAGCTTAGGACTAGTAGAGACCCAGTACTTC
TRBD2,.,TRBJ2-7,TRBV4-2,CASSTQTGTSGVYEQYF,TGTGCCAGCAGCACACAAACCGGGACTAGCGGGGTCTACGAGCAGTACTTC
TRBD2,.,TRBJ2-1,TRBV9,CASSVSGRVHEQFF,TGTGCCAGCAGCGTTAGCGGGAGGGTACATGAGCAGTTCTTC
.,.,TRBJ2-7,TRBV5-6,CASSWARTYEQYF,TGTGCCAGCAGCTGGGCCCGAACCTACGAGCAGTACTTC
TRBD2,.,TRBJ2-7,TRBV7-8,CASSLAHFSGRYEQYF,TGTGCCAGCAGCTTAGCGCACTTTAGCGGGAGGTACGAGCAGTACTTC
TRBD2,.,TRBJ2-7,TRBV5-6,CASSLALAGEQYF,TGTGCCAGCAGCTTGGCGCTAGCGGGAGAGCAGTACTTC
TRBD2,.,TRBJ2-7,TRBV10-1,CASSAEAGGGNYEQYF,TGCGCCAGCAGTGCTGAGGCGGGGGGAGGAAATTACGAGCAGTACTTC
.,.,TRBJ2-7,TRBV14,CASSHFEGNEQYF,TGTGCCAGCAGCCACTTCGAGGGAAACGAGCAGTACTTC
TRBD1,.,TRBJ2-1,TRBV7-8,CASSPNRGLSYNEQFF,TGTGCCAGCAGCCCCAATAGGGGGCTCTCCTACAATGAGCAGTTCTTC
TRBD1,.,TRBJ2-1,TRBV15,CATSRISDRGSFF,TGTGCCACCAGCCGCATATCGGACAGGGGGAGCTTCTTC
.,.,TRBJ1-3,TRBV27,CASSPRRGNTIYF,TGTGCCAGCAGCCCGAGGAGGGGAAACACCATATATTTT
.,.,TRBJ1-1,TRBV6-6,CASRPQGSATEAFF,TGTGCCAGCAGGCCTCAGGGGTCGGCCACTGAAGCTTTCTTT
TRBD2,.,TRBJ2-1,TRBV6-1,CASSERIAGGTGYNEQFF,TGTGCCAGCAGTGAACGGATAGCGGGAGGGACTGGATACAATGAGCAGTTCTTC
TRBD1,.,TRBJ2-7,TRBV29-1,CSVKRQGSSYEQYF,TGCAGCGTGAAACGACAGGGTAGCTCCTACGAGCAGTACTTC
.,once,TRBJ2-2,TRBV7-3,CASSLDPTAGELFF,TGTGCCAGCAGCCTAGACCCAACCGCGGGGGAGCTGTTTTTT
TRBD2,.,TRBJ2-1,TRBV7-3,CASSPLGTSGPYNEQFF,TGTGCCAGCAGCCCCTTGGGGACTAGCGGGCCCTACAATGAGCAGTTCTTC
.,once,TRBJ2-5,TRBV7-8,CASVQGVGSGTQYF,TGTGCCAGCGTCCAAGGGGTGGGTTCCGGGACCCAGTACTTC
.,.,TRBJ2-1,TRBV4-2,CASSQKDPGLKGYGEQFF,TGTGCCAGCAGCCAAAAAGACCCGGGCCTTAAGGGGTATGGTGAGCAGTTCTTC
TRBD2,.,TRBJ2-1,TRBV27,CASSSSGSSYNEQFF,TGTGCCAGCAGTTCAAGCGGGAGCTCCTACAATGAGCAGTTCTTC
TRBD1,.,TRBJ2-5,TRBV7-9,CSSSIPQTGEETQYF,TGTTCCAGCAGCATTCCTCAGACAGGGGAAGAGACCCAGTACTTC
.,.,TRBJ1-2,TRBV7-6,CASSSRTENYGYTF,TGTGCCAGCAGCTCCAGGACAGAGAACTATGGCTACACCTTC
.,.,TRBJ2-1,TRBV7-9,CASSSKTRHTYNEQFF,TGTGCCAGCAGCTCAAAGACTAGGCATACCTACAATGAGCAGTTCTTC
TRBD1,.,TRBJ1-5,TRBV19,CASSIVTGSGPQPQHF,TGTGCCAGTAGTATAGTGACAGGGTCCGGTCCTCAGCCCCAGCATTTT
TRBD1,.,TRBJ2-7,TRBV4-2,CASSQDTGVDEQYF,TGTGCCAGCAGCCAAGATACAGGGGTCGACGAGCAGTACTTC
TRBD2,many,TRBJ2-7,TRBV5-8,CASSSGGITYEQYF,TGTGCCAGCAGCTCGGGGGGAATTACATACGAGCAGTACTTC
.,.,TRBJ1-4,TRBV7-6,CASSPSTNEKLFF,TGTGCCAGCAGCCCTAGTACCAATGAAAAACTGTTTTTT
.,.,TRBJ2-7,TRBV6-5,CASSLQGHEQYF,TGTGCCAGCAGTCTGCAGGGGCACGAGCAGTACTTC
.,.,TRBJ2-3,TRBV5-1,CASSLGGSTDTQYF,TGCGCCAGCAGCTTAGGAGGGAGCACAGATACGCAGTATTTT
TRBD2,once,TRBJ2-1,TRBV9,CASSVGGGDEQFF,TGTGCCAGCAGCGTAGGGGGAGGGGATGAGCAGTTCTTC
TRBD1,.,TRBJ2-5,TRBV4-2,CASSQDPGQGETQYF,TGTGCCAGCAGCCAAGATCCCGGACAGGGGGAGACCCAGTACTTC
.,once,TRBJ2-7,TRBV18,CASSPGRYEQYF,TGTGCCAGCTCACCAGGGCGCTACGAGCAGTACTTC
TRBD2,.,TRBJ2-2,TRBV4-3,CASSQHSNGGITAGELFF,TGCGCCAGCAGCCAACACTCGAACGGGGGGATTACGGCCGGGGAGCTGTTTTTT
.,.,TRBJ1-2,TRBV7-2,CASSPVVYRVEGYTF,TGTGCCAGCAGCCCCGTCGTTTACAGGGTGGAGGGCTACACCTTC
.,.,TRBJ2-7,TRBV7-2,CASSPPLRGPEQYF,TGTGCCAGCAGCCCCCCCCTCAGGGGCCCCGAGCAGTACTTC
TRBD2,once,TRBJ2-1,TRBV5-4,CASSGTSGRADEQFF,TGTGCCAGCAGCGGGACTAGCGGGAGGGCCGATGAGCAGTTCTTC
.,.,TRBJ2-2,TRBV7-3,CASSLVQGSGELFF,TGTGCCAGCAGCTTAGTACAGGGCTCCGGGGAGCTGTTTTTT
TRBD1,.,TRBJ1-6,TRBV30,CAWSVPWDSSYNSPLHF,TGTGCCTGGAGTGTACCTTGGGACAGCTCCTATAATTCACCCCTCCACTTT
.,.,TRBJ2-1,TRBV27,CATGGRNEQFF,TGTGCCACCGGAGGGCGGAATGAGCAGTTCTTC
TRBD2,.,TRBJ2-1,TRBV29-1,CSVLGTSGFNEQFF,TGCAGCGTGCTGGGGACTAGCGGGTTCAATGAGCAGTTCTTC
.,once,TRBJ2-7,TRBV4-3,CASSQAPGAAYEQYF,TGCGCCAGCAGCCAAGCGCCGGGAGCTGCCTACGAGCAGTACTTC
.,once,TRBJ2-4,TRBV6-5,CASNRGGEAKNIQYF,TGTGCCAGCAATAGAGGAGGGGAGGCCAAAAACATTCAGTACTTC
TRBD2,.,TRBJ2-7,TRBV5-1,CASSPLGSGGSYEQYF,TGCGCCAGCAGCCCCCTCGGGAGCGGGGGTTCCTACGAGCAGTACTTC
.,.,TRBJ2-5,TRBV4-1,CASSQEGTAGETQYF,TGCGCCAGCAGCCAAGAGGGAACAGCAGGGGAGACCCAGTACTTC
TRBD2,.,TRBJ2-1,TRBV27,CASSLGLAGTQFF,TGTGCCAGCAGTCTCGGACTAGCGGGAACGCAGTTCTTC
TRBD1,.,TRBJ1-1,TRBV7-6,CASSLAGEIRTGDLNTEAFF,TGTGCCAGCAGCTTAGCAGGGGAAATAAGGACAGGGGATCTGAACACTGAAGCTTTCTTT
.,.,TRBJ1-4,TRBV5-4,CASSFGPAGSSNEKLFF,TGTGCCAGCAGCTTCGGTCCGGCCGGGTCCTCTAATGAAAAACTGTTTTTT
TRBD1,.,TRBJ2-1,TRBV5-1,CASSTTGSSYNEQFF,TGCGCCAGCAGCACGACAGGGAGCTCCTACAATGAGCAGTTCTTC
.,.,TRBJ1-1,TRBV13,CASSFAQYPEAFF,TGTGCCAGCAGCTTCGCCCAGTATCCTGAAGCTTTCTTT